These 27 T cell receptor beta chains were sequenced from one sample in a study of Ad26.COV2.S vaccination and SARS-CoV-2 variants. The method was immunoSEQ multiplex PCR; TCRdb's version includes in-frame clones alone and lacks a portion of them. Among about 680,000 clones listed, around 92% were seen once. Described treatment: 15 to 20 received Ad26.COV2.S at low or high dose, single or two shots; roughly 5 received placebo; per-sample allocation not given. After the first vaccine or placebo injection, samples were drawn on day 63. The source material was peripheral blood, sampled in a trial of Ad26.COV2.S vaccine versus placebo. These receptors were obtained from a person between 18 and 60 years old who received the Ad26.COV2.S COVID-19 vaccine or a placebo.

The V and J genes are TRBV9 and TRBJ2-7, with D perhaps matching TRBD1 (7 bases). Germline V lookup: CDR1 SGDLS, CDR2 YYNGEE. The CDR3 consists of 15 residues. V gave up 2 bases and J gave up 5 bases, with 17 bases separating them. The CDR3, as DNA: TGTGCCAGCAGCGTCGATCGGACAGGCGGGGACGAGCAGTACTTC. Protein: CASSVDRTGGDEQYF.

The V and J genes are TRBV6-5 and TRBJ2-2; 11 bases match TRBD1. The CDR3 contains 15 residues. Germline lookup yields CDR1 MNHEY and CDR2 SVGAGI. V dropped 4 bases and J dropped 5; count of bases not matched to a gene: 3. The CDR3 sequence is CASSSDRGRTGELFF. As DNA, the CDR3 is TGTGCCAGCAGTTCGGACAGGGGGCGGACCGGGGAGCTGTTTTTT.

CDR3 sequence: CASSFRGQPQHF. The CDR3 nucleotides are TGTGCCAGCAGCTTTAGGGGGCAGCCCCAGCATTTT. V and J are TRBV11-2 and TRBJ1-5; possible D gene TRBD1, 6 bases. V lost 3 bases and J 7 bases, leaving 7 bases between the germline ends. Germline CDR1 reads SGHAT; CDR2 reads FQNNGV. This CDR3 region has 12 residues.

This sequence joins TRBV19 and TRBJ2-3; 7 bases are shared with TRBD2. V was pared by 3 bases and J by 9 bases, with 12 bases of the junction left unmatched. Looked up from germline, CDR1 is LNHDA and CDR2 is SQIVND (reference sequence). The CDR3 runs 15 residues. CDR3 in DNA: TGTGCCAGTAGTATGGAGGGCCGGGAGGCGGGGACGCAGTATTTT. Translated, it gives CASSMEGREAGTQYF.

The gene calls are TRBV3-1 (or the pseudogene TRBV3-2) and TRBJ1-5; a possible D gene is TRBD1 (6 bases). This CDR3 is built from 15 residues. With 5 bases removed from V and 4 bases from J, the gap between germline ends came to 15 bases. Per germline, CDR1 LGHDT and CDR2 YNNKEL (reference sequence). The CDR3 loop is CASSESLTGNQPQHF. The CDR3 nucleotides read TGTGCCAGCAGCGAGAGCCTTACAGGGAATCAGCCCCAGCATTTT.

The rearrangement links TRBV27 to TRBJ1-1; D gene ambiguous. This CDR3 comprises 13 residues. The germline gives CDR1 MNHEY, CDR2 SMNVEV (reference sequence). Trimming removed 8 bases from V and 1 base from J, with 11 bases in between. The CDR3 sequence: CASAPRANTEAFF. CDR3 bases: TGTGCCAGCGCCCCTAGGGCGAACACTGAAGCTTTCTTT.

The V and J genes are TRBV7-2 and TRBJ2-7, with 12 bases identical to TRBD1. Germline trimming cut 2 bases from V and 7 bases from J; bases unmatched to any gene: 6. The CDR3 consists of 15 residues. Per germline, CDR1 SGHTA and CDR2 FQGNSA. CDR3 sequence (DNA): TGTGCCAGCAGCTTAATGGGACAGGGGGCGCGGGAGCAGTACTTC. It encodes CASSLMGQGAREQYF.

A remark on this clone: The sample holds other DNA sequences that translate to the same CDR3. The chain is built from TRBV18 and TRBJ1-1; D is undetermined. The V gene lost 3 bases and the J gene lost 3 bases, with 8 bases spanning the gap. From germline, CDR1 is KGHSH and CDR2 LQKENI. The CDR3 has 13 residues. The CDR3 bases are TGTGCCAGCTCACCGGGGTCCGACACTGAAGCTTTCTTT. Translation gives CASSPGSDTEAFF.

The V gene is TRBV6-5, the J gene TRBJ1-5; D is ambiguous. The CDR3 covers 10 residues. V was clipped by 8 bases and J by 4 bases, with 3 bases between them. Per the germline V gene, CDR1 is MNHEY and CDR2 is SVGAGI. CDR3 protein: CASGNQPQHF. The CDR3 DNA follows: TGTGCCAGCGGAAATCAGCCCCAGCATTTT.

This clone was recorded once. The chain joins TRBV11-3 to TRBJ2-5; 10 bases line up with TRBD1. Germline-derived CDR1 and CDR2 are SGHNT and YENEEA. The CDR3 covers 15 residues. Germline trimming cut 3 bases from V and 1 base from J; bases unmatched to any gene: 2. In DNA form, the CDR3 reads TGTGCCAGCAGCTTGGGGACAGGGGTCCAAGAGACCCAGTACTTC. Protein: CASSLGTGVQETQYF.

CDR3 loop: CASSTDSANSPLHF. CDR3 nucleotide sequence: TGCGCCAGCAGTACGGACAGTGCTAATTCACCCCTCCACTTT. This chain connects TRBV4-1 to TRBJ1-6, with a possible D match to TRBD1 (6 bases). The V gene's germline CDR1 is MGHRA and CDR2 YSYEKL. This CDR3 is built from 14 residues. Trimming removed 6 bases at V and 6 bases at J, with 12 bases between.

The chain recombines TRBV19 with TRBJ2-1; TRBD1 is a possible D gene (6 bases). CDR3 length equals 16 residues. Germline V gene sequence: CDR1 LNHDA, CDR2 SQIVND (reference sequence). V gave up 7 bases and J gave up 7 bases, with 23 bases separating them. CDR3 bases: TGTGCCAGTACCAACGTCGGGACAAACTTTCGAAATGAGCAGTTCTTC. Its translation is CASTNVGTNFRNEQFF. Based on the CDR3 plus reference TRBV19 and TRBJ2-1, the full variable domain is DGGITQSPKYLFRKEGQNVTLSCEQNLNHDAMYWYRQDPGQGLRLIYYSQIVNDFQKGDIAEGYSVSREKKESFPLTVTSAQKNPTAFYLCASTNVGTNFRNEQFFGPGTRLTVL.

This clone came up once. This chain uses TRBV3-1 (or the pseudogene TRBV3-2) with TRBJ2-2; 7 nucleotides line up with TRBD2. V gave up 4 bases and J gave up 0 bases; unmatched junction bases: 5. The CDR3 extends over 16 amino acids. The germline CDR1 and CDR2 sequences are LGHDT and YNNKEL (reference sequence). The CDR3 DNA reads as TGTGCCAGCAGCCCCCGGGACTACTCGAACACCGGGGAGCTGTTTTTT. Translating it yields CASSPRDYSNTGELFF.

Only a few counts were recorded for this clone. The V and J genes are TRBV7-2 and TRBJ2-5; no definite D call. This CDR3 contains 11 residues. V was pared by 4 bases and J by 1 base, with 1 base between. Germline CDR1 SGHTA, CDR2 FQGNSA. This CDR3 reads CASSSQETQYF. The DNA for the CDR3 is TGTGCCAGCAGCTCCCAAGAGACCCAGTACTTC.

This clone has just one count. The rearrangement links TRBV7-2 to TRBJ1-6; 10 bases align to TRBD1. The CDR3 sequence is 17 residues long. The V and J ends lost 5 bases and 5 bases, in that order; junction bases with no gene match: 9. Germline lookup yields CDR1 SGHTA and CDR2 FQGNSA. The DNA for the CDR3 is TGTGCCAGCAGCACCCCGCCCGGGACAGGGGATAATTCACCCCTCCACTTT. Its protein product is CASSTPPGTGDNSPLHF.

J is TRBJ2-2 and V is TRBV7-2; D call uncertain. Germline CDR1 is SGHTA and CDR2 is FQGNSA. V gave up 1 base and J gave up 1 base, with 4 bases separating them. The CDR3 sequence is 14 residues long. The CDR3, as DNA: TGTGCCAGCAGCTTAGGGGTGAACACCGGGGAGCTGTTTTTT. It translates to CASSLGVNTGELFF. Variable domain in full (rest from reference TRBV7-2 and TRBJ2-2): GAGVSQSPSNKVTEKGKDVELRCDPISGHTALYWYRQSLGQGLEFLIYFQGNSAPDKSGLPSDRFSAERTGGSVSTLTIQRTQQEDSAVYLCASSLGVNTGELFFGEGSRLTVL.

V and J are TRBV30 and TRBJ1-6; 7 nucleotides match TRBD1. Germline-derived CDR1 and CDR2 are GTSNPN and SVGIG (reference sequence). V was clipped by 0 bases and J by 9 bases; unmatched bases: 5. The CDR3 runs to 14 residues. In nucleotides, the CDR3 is TGTGCCTGGAGTGTACGAGGGGGCGGTTCACCCCTCCACTTT. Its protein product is CAWSVRGGGSPLHF.

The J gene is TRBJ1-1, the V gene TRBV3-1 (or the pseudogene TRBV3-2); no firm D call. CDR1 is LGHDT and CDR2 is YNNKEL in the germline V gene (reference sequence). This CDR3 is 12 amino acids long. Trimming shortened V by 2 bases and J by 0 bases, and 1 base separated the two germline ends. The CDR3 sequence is CASSQMNTEAFF. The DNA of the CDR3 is TGTGCCAGCAGCCAAATGAACACTGAAGCTTTCTTT.

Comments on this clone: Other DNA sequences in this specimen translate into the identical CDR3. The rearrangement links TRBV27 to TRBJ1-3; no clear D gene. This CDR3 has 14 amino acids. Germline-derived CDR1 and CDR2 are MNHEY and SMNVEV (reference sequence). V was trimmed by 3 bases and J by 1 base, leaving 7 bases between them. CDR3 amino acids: CASSLGGSGNTIYF. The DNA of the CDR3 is TGTGCCAGCAGTTTGGGAGGGTCTGGAAACACCATATATTTT.

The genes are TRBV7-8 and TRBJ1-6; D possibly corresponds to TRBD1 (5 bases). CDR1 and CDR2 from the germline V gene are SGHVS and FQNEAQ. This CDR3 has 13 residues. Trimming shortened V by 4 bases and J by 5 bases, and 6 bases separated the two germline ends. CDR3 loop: CASSWDDNSPLHF. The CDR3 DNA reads TGTGCCAGCAGCTGGGACGATAATTCACCCCTCCACTTT.

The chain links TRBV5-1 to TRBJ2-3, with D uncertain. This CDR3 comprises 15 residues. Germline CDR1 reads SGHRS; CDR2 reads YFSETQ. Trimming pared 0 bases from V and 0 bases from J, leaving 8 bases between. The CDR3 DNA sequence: TGCGCCAGCAGCTTGGTAACAACTAGCACAGATACGCAGTATTTT. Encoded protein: CASSLVTTSTDTQYF.

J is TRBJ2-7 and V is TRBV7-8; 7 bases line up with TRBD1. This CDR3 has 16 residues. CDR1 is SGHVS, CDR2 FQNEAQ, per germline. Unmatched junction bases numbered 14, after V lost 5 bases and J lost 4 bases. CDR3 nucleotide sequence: TGTGCCAGCAGCCTAGACTCGTGGGGACAGAGGTACGAGCAGTACTTC. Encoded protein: CASSLDSWGQRYEQYF.

Here the CDR3 reads CASSLEFGEKLFF. The CDR3 coding sequence is TGTGCCAGCAGCTTAGAGTTCGGTGAAAAACTGTTTTTT. This chain links TRBV7-9 with TRBJ1-4; D remains ambiguous. The CDR3 is 13 amino acids. V was clipped by 1 base and J by 7 bases, with 7 bases between them. Germline V lookup: CDR1 SEHNR, CDR2 FQNEAQ (reference sequence).

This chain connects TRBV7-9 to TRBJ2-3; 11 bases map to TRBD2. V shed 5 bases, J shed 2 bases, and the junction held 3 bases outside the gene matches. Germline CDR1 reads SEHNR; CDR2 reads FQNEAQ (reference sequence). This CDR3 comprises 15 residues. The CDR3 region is CASSRSGRDTDTQYF. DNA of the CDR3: TGTGCCAGCAGCCGTAGCGGGAGGGACACAGATACGCAGTATTTT.

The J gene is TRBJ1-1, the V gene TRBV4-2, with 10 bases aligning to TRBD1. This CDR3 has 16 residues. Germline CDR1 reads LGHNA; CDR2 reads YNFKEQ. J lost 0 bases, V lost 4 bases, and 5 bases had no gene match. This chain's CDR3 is CASSPGTGAMNTEAFF. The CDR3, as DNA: TGTGCCAGCAGCCCCGGGACAGGGGCTATGAACACTGAAGCTTTCTTT.

CDR3 residues: CASSQEYPPQYF. CDR3 DNA: TGTGCCAGCAGCCAAGAATATCCCCCGCAGTATTTT. This chain links TRBV14 with TRBJ2-3; no reliable D call. Trimming removed 0 bases from V and 10 bases from J, with 8 bases in between. The CDR3 is made up of 12 amino acids. Germline V gene lookup returns CDR1 SGHDN and CDR2 FVKESK.

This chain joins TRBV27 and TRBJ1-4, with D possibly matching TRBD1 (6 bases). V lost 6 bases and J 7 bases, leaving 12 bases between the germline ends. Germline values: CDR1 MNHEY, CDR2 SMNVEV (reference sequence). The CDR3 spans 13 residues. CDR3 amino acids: CASRNRDTEKLFF. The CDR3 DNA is TGTGCCAGCAGAAACCGGGACACTGAAAAACTGTTTTTT.